The 22 T cell receptor beta chains below all came from one sample that was sequenced in a study of blood T cell repertoires in COVID-19 (dated by TCRdb to the early 2020s). The library was obtained by the immunoSEQ multiplex PCR assay. Entries here come from immuneACCESS through TCRdb and include only in-frame sequences with V and J called. Some clones fail to appear in such tables; in the studies checked, an unresolved V gene covers under half of the shortfall, and the cause of the remainder is unknown. The sample has under 300,000 clones on record, 70% to 90% of them singletons. About 2.2% of the sample is in the top ten clones. Sequencing used peripheral blood. The source of these receptors is a man under 40 who had recovered from COVID-19.

This clone was counted once. The J gene is TRBJ2-7, the V gene TRBV21-1; no DNA check was done on the table's D call, TRBD1. TRBV21-1 represents a pseudogene. The CDR3 spans 15 residues. The DNA of the CDR3 is TGTGCCAGCCCCCGGACAGGGTCCGAATCCTACGAGCAGTACTTC. Translation gives CASPRTGSESYEQYF.

DNA of the CDR3: TGCAGCGTTAGGTTGGGAGAACAAGCGAACACCGGGGAGCTGTTTTTT. Translation: CSVRLGEQANTGELFF. This rearrangement joins TRBV29-1 to TRBJ2-2; D may be TRBD2 (5 bases). The CDR3 is 16 residues long. The V and J ends lost 5 bases and 0 bases respectively, with 16 bases between them. Per the germline V gene, CDR1 is SQVTM and CDR2 is ANQGSEA.

This chain joins TRBV7-2 and TRBJ1-6, with TRBD1 identical over 7 bases. After removal of 6 bases from V and 6 bases from J, the junction contained 14 bases not matched to a gene. The CDR3 totals 17 residues. The germline gives CDR1 SGHTA, CDR2 FQGNSA. The CDR3 DNA follows: TGTGCCAGCAGTTTGAAGACAGGGAGCATACCTAATTCACCCCTCCACTTT. Its protein product is CASSLKTGSIPNSPLHF.

V gene TRBV6-6 combines with J gene TRBJ1-1; the D is unclear. Germline V CDR1 and CDR2: MNHNY, SVGAGI (reference sequence). Trimming left V 5 bases short and J 2 bases short, with 6 bases between. The CDR3 totals 12 residues. CDR3 nucleotides: TGTGCCAGCAGTCTTACTAACACTGAAGCTTTCTTT. It codes for CASSLTNTEAFF.

The chain is built from TRBV10-3 and TRBJ1-4; 10 nucleotides align to TRBD1. The CDR3 totals 14 residues. The ends lost 6 bases at V and 8 bases at J; junction bases unmatched: 6. The germline V gene has CDR1 ENHRY and CDR2 SYGVKD. The CDR3 DNA sequence: TGTGCCATCAGCCGGGACAGGGGAGACGAAAAACTGTTTTTT. This codes for CAISRDRGDEKLFF.

This clone has ten or more counts. The J gene is TRBJ2-2, the V gene TRBV6-5, with 10 bases matching TRBD2. The CDR3 is 15 residues long. The trim removed 5 bases at V and 3 bases at J, leaving 3 bases unmatched. Germline lookup yields CDR1 MNHEY and CDR2 SVGAGI. This CDR3 reads CASSLGTSDTGELFF. The CDR3 DNA reads TGTGCCAGCAGTCTAGGGACTAGCGACACCGGGGAGCTGTTTTTT.

V is TRBV7-2 and J is TRBJ1-1, with 9 nucleotides matching TRBD1. Germline CDR1 SGHTA, CDR2 FQGNSA. V shed 1 base and J 11 bases; nucleotides not matched to a gene: 5. The CDR3 totals 13 residues. The CDR3 nucleotides read TGTGCCAGCAGCTTAGTGGTTGGGACAGGGGCTTTCTTT. It yields the protein CASSLVVGTGAFF.

The chain joins TRBV9 to TRBJ2-5; D remains unclear. The CDR3 spans 14 residues. Germline V gives CDR1 SGDLS, CDR2 YYNGEE. The V and J ends lost 4 bases and 4 bases respectively, with 14 bases between them. DNA for the CDR3: TGTGCCAGCAGCCCCGACGCCCGGAGAGAGACCCAGTACTTC. Translation gives CASSPDARRETQYF. Looking up the rest from reference TRBV9 and TRBJ2-5 gives the full variable domain: DSGVTQTPKHLITATGQRVTLRCSPRSGDLSVYWYQQSLDQGLQFLIQYYNGEERAKGNILERFSAQQFPDLHSELNLSSLELGDSALYFCASSPDARRETQYFGPGTRLLVL.

The chain couples TRBV2 to TRBJ2-2, with TRBD1 matching 10 bases. With V trimmed by 5 bases and J by 6 bases, 6 bases remained unmatched. The germline gives CDR1 SNHLY, CDR2 FYNNEI. The CDR3 covers 15 residues. The CDR3 DNA reads as TGTGCCAGCAGTCGGGACAGGGGATTTTCCGGGGAGCTGTTTTTT. Amino acids: CASSRDRGFSGELFF. Full variable domain (missing parts from reference TRBV2 and TRBJ2-2): EPEVTQTPSHQVTQMGQEVILRCVPISNHLYFYWYRQILGQKVEFLVSFYNNEISEKSEIFDDQFSVERPDGSNFTLKIRSTKLEDSAMYFCASSRDRGFSGELFFGEGSRLTVL.

The V call is TRBV6-6, the J call TRBJ1-5; a possible D gene is TRBD1 (5 bases). V lost 6 bases and J lost 6, with 9 bases in between. The CDR3 sequence is 12 residues long. CDR1 MNHNY and CDR2 SVGAGI come from the germline V gene (reference sequence). CDR3: CASRWGGQPQHF. As DNA, the CDR3 is TGTGCCAGCAGATGGGGGGGTCAGCCCCAGCATTTT.

Only one count was recorded for this clone. This sequence joins TRBV5-1 and TRBJ2-7, with 8 positions matching TRBD1. The CDR3 is 14 amino acids. Trimming at V came to 7 bases and at J to 3 bases, leaving 9 bases not matched to a gene. Germline CDR1 is SGHRS and CDR2 is YFSETQ. In DNA, the CDR3 is TGCGCCAGCTCAACAGACAGGGGTCGCTACGAGCAGTACTTC. Protein product: CASSTDRGRYEQYF.

The rearrangement links TRBV4-2 to TRBJ1-3; the D is unclear. There are 17 residues in the CDR3. Trimming stripped 4 bases from V and 3 bases from J, with 19 bases between. Per the germline V gene, CDR1 is LGHNA and CDR2 is YNFKEQ. The CDR3 DNA reads as TGTGCCAGCAGCCCGCCACAAATTTCAGATCGTGGAAACACCATATATTTT. Amino acid sequence: CASSPPQISDRGNTIYF.

This chain uses TRBV11-2 with TRBJ2-1; 8 bases match TRBD2. V lost 2 bases and J lost 1; bases outside the gene matches: 7. This CDR3 contains 17 residues. CDR1 and CDR2 from the germline V gene are SGHAT and FQNNGV. CDR3 sequence reads: CASSLLAGGTSYNEQFF. As DNA, the CDR3 is TGTGCCAGCAGCTTACTCGCGGGGGGTACATCCTACAATGAGCAGTTCTTC.

The DNA for the CDR3 is TGTGCCAGTAGCCCGACCGGGGGACAGGGCGGATCGTGGGAAGAGACCCAGTACTTC. Its protein product is CASSPTGGQGGSWEETQYF. The chain recombines TRBV19 with TRBJ2-5; 9 bases match TRBD1. J lost 3 bases, V lost 6 bases, and 20 bases had no gene match. The CDR3 length is 19 residues. Per germline, CDR1 LNHDA and CDR2 SQIVND (reference sequence).

This clone was seen only once. The chain links TRBV3-1 (or the pseudogene TRBV3-2) to TRBJ2-5; 13 nucleotides match TRBD2. With V trimmed by 5 bases and J by 4 bases, 13 bases remained unmatched. CDR1 and CDR2 from the germline V gene are LGHDT and YNNKEL (reference sequence). The CDR3 covers 18 residues. CDR3 in DNA: TGTGCCAGCAGCTCAGTACTAGCGGGGGGGTTAGGAGGAGAGACCCAGTACTTC. Translation: CASSSVLAGGLGGETQYF.

This clone has only a few counts. The chain combines TRBV4-2 with TRBJ2-1; D is perhaps TRBD2 (6 bases). V lost 0 bases, J lost 6 bases, and 15 bases lay in between. The germline CDR1 and CDR2 sequences are LGHNA and YNFKEQ. The CDR3 sequence is 16 residues long. DNA of the CDR3: TGTGCCAGCAGCCAAGATAGGAGGGCTAGCCCCAATGAGCAGTTCTTC. Translation: CASSQDRRASPNEQFF.

This chain joins TRBV5-1 and TRBJ2-7; a possible D gene is TRBD1 (5 bases). V was cut by 2 bases and J by 7 bases, with 40 bases left in between. The CDR3 length is 22 residues. Germline assignment: CDR1 SGHRS and CDR2 YFSETQ. CDR3 protein: CASSLYQLDGKTHWTSSREQYF. The CDR3 DNA reads TGCGCCAGCAGCTTATATCAATTGGACGGTAAGACGCATTGGACAAGCTCGCGAGAGCAGTACTTC.

The J gene is TRBJ1-3, the V gene TRBV5-6; D ambiguous. Germline lookup yields CDR1 SGHDT and CDR2 YYEEEE. V lost 4 bases and J 0 bases, leaving 11 bases between the germline ends. The CDR3 is made up of 15 amino acids. For the CDR3, the DNA is TGTGCCAGCAGCCTACCACAGTTCTCTGGAAACACCATATATTTT. The encoded protein is CASSLPQFSGNTIYF.

This clone was found a few times. The V gene is TRBV25-1, the J gene TRBJ1-1, with D possibly being TRBD1 (5 bases). Germline V gene sequence: CDR1 MGHDK, CDR2 SYGVNS. The CDR3 is 12 residues long. V was clipped by 6 bases and J by 9 bases, with 14 bases between them. CDR3 DNA sequence: TGTGCCAGCAGGTCCTCAGGGTGGCAAGCTTTCTTT. Amino acids: CASRSSGWQAFF.

CDR3 residues: CASSPEITRGPGGYTF. The CDR3 DNA is TGTGCCAGCTCACCAGAGATTACGCGGGGGCCGGGAGGCTACACCTTC. V gene TRBV18 combines with J gene TRBJ1-2; D is perhaps TRBD1 (6 bases). V gave up 2 bases and J gave up 8 bases, with 21 bases separating them. Germline CDR1 KGHSH, CDR2 LQKENI. The CDR3 is 16 amino acids.

This chain uses TRBV3-1 (or the pseudogene TRBV3-2) with TRBJ1-1; 8 nucleotides agree with TRBD1. Germline lookup yields CDR1 LGHDT and CDR2 YNNKEL (reference sequence). The CDR3 contains 14 residues. The V and J ends lost 7 bases and 3 bases, in that order; junction bases with no gene match: 7. This chain's CDR3 is CASNTGGSDTEAFF. CDR3 DNA: TGTGCCAGCAACACAGGGGGATCGGACACTGAAGCTTTCTTT.

The sample holds a few counts of this clone. The chain joins TRBV7-9 to TRBJ1-2; D remains ambiguous. The germline gives CDR1 SEHNR, CDR2 FQNEAQ (reference sequence). Between the trimmed V and J ends, which lost 2 bases and 5 bases, there was a span of 12 bases. The CDR3 consists of 14 residues. This CDR3 reads CASSLLLRAYGYTF. CDR3 coding DNA: TGTGCCAGCAGCTTACTCCTCCGAGCATATGGCTACACCTTC.